The subject of this entry is one TCR beta chain. Its antigen is as yet unknown. These data come from a study of T cell responses to AZD1222 COVID-19 vaccine. V was trimmed by 0 bases and J by 1 base, leaving 7 bases between them. Germline values: CDR1 LGHNA, CDR2 YSLEER. The CDR3 runs to 15 residues. Findings and limits, study-wide: Among those given AZD1222, only five or six were seropositive at baseline.

Clones were read by immunoSEQ multiplex PCR, and TCRdb kept only the in-frame ones, dropping some. The table has 120,000 to 150,000 clones, around 90% seen once; the top ten hold approximately 5.3%. The chain joins TRBV4-3 to TRBJ2-1; D is unresolved. The receptor comes from an adult in good health. Sequencing used peripheral blood, obtained on day 0 of AZD1222 vaccination. The CDR3 region has the DNA TGCGCCAGCAGCCAAGATAAGGGATCCTACAATGAGCAGTTCTTC. This codes for CASSQDKGSYNEQFF.